This T cell receptor (beta chain) is drawn from a study of cytomegalovirus exposure and HLA in healthy donors. Study-level findings and limits: According to reports, the classifier identified cytomegalovirus status with high specificity and sensitivity.

Vbeta (60) and Jbeta (13) primers were used in the PCR. Libraries were prepared by immunoSEQ multiplex PCR; TCRdb keeps only in-frame clonotypes and omits some of them. The sample has roughly 240,000 clones, around 80% seen once. Details on this clone: What it binds is not known.

There are 13 residues in the CDR3. J lost 7 bases, V lost 2 bases, and 4 bases had no gene match. Germline CDR1 is SGHNT and CDR2 is YYREEE (reference sequence). The receptor was derived from a boy aged 10-17 years in good health and CMV-seronegative. The chain employs TRBV5-4 and TRBJ1-2; 8 bases fit TRBD1. Sequenced material: PBMCs. In nucleotides, the CDR3 is TGTGCCAGCAGCTTCGACAGGGGAAGTGGCTACACCTTC. This gives the protein CASSFDRGSGYTF.